This T cell receptor (beta chain) was obtained from a study of blood T cell repertoires in COVID-19. For the study at large: Specimens from acute and convalescent COVID-19 originated in the United States, Italy and Spain. In each case, the material was cDNA or gDNA derived from T cells, B-cell-depleted T cells, or PBMCs.

Trimming removed 2 bases from V and 2 bases from J; junction bases left unmatched: 12. Per germline, CDR1 MGHRA and CDR2 YSYEKL. The CDR3 length is 19 residues. As processed by the authors: Researchers report that nucleated cell counts were estimated from reference gene primer amplification. The repertoire was sequenced with immunoSEQ multiplex PCR; TCRdb's copy has only in-frame clones and lacks some. D and trimming come from the DNA, and the V and J calls and clone size come from that table. The sample lists around 270,000 clones; roughly 84% were seen once. The chain is built from TRBV4-1 and TRBJ2-3; 11 bases are a match to TRBD2. Sequencing input: peripheral blood. This TCR derives from a woman in her 40s who had recovered from COVID-19. The CDR3 loop is CASSQHSPTSGGPTDTQYF. Here the CDR3 DNA reads TGCGCCAGCAGCCAACATTCCCCTACTAGCGGGGGACCCACAGATACGCAGTATTTT.